The rows below give T cell receptor beta chains drawn from one sample of a study of blood T cells in healthy people across ages. TCRdb processed the 5' RACE reads anew with MiXCR; each CDR3 protein has one entry. The sample lists under 1,000,000 distinct CDR3 sequences; around 50% were seen once. What was sequenced was blood. These receptors all stem from a man at least 80 years old in good health. CDR3s include the opening cysteine and the closing phenylalanine or tryptophan. D genes are given only for firm matches. Clone size is not always given. Where it is, it says once, few, many or a class for expanded clones.

v_call: TRBV20-1; j_call: TRBJ2-1; clone_size: NA; d_call: NA; cdr3_nt: TGCAGTGCTAACCTAGCCAATGAGCAGTTCTTC; cdr3_aa: CSANLANEQFF
v_call: TRBV28; j_call: TRBJ2-6; clone_size: few; d_call: NA; cdr3_nt: TGTGCCAGTAGGCAAGGGTTATCTGGGGCCAACGTCCTGACTTTC; cdr3_aa: CASRQGLSGANVLTF
v_call: TRBV6-2/TRBV6-3; j_call: TRBJ2-1; clone_size: NA; d_call: NA; cdr3_nt: TGTGCCAGCAGGACCAGCGGGCCTAGCTCCTACAATGAGCAGTTCTTC; cdr3_aa: CASRTSGPSSYNEQFF
v_call: TRBV2; j_call: TRBJ2-1; clone_size: NA; d_call: NA; cdr3_nt: TGTGCCAGCAGTGTACGACTAGACGTTGAGCAGTTCTTC; cdr3_aa: CASSVRLDVEQFF
v_call: TRBV20-1; j_call: TRBJ1-2; clone_size: NA; d_call: TRBD1; cdr3_nt: TGCAATGCTAAGACCGGGACAGGGGGCCCGGGTAACTATGGCTACACCTTC; cdr3_aa: CNAKTGTGGPGNYGYTF
v_call: TRBV6-6; j_call: TRBJ1-1; clone_size: few; d_call: NA; cdr3_nt: TGTGCCAGCAGTTACGGGGACTTGAACACTGAAGCTTTCTTT; cdr3_aa: CASSYGDLNTEAFF
v_call: TRBV5-8; j_call: TRBJ1-4; clone_size: few; d_call: TRBD1; cdr3_nt: TGTGCCAGCAGCACGGGACAGTCCAATGAAAAACTGTTTTTT; cdr3_aa: CASSTGQSNEKLFF
v_call: TRBV28; j_call: TRBJ2-5; clone_size: many; d_call: NA; cdr3_nt: TGTGCCAGCAGTTCCCCCCTCGGGACTATCCGGTCCGCCAGGGGCGAGACCCAGTACTTC; cdr3_aa: CASSSPLGTIRSARGETQYF
v_call: TRBV18; j_call: TRBJ2-7; clone_size: NA; d_call: NA; cdr3_nt: TGTGCCAGCTCACCACCCGGGCAGACCCCATACGAGCAGTACTTC; cdr3_aa: CASSPPGQTPYEQYF
v_call: TRBV2; j_call: TRBJ2-5; clone_size: NA; d_call: NA; cdr3_nt: TGTGCCAGCGGTCTTTTAGGAGGGAAAGAGACCCAGTACTTC; cdr3_aa: CASGLLGGKETQYF
v_call: TRBV20-1; j_call: TRBJ2-1; clone_size: NA; d_call: TRBD2; cdr3_nt: TGCAGTGGGTTTATAGCGGGATATCAAGAGACCCAGTTCTTC; cdr3_aa: CSGFIAGYQETQFF
v_call: TRBV20-1; j_call: TRBJ1-2; clone_size: NA; d_call: NA; cdr3_nt: TGCAGTGGGGGCAGCTACTATGGCTACACCTTC; cdr3_aa: CSGGSYYGYTF
v_call: TRBV6-1; j_call: TRBJ2-5; clone_size: NA; d_call: TRBD2; cdr3_nt: TGTGCCAGCTATAAGCGGGAGATCGAGACCCAGTACTTC; cdr3_aa: CASYKREIETQYF
v_call: TRBV10-3; j_call: TRBJ2-7; clone_size: NA; d_call: NA; cdr3_nt: TGTGCCATCAGTGTAGAACAGCAACCGAACTACGAGCAGTACTTC; cdr3_aa: CAISVEQQPNYEQYF
v_call: TRBV20-1; j_call: TRBJ2-1; clone_size: NA; d_call: NA; cdr3_nt: TGCAGTGCCCCAAGTGGGACTGGCGGGTCCAATGAGCAGTTCTTC; cdr3_aa: CSAPSGTGGSNEQFF
v_call: TRBV4-1; j_call: TRBJ2-7; clone_size: NA; d_call: NA; cdr3_nt: TGCGCCAGCAGCCAAGAGAGGGCGGGGCCCTACAATGAGCAGTACTTC; cdr3_aa: CASSQERAGPYNEQYF
v_call: TRBV20-1; j_call: TRBJ2-1; clone_size: NA; d_call: TRBD2; cdr3_nt: TGCAGTGCAATAACCGGGGCGGGAGTAGGCCAAGAGGCCCAGTTCTTC; cdr3_aa: CSAITGAGVGQEAQFF
v_call: TRBV6-6; j_call: TRBJ2-3; clone_size: NA; d_call: NA; cdr3_nt: TGTGCCAGCGCGAGTCCTAGCATCGGTTCTGATACGCAGTATTTT; cdr3_aa: CASASPSIGSDTQYF
v_call: TRBV2; j_call: TRBJ2-7; clone_size: NA; d_call: NA; cdr3_nt: TGTGCCAGCAGTGAAGGAGGCGGAGGGGGTGAGCAGTACTTC; cdr3_aa: CASSEGGGGGEQYF
v_call: TRBV5-4; j_call: TRBJ2-7; clone_size: few; d_call: NA; cdr3_nt: TGTGCCAGCAGCATCGCAGGGACGGGCTCCTACGAGCAGTACTTC; cdr3_aa: CASSIAGTGSYEQYF
v_call: TRBV28; j_call: TRBJ2-7; clone_size: few; d_call: TRBD1; cdr3_nt: TGTGCCAGCAGTGCCAGGACAGGGGATGGGGACGAGCAGTACTTC; cdr3_aa: CASSARTGDGDEQYF
v_call: TRBV7-8; j_call: TRBJ2-1; clone_size: NA; d_call: NA; cdr3_nt: TGTGCCAGCAGCCGGGACCCATTGCGTGGTGAGCAGTTCTTC; cdr3_aa: CASSRDPLRGEQFF
v_call: TRBV12-3/TRBV12-4; j_call: TRBJ2-7; clone_size: few; d_call: NA; cdr3_nt: TGTGCCAGCAGTCCTGGGGGTGGCGACGAGCAGTACTTC; cdr3_aa: CASSPGGGDEQYF
v_call: TRBV6-1; j_call: TRBJ1-1; clone_size: few; d_call: NA; cdr3_nt: TGTGCCGGACGGACCGAGAGGAACACTGAAGCTTTCTTT; cdr3_aa: CAGRTERNTEAFF
v_call: TRBV20-1; j_call: TRBJ2-5; clone_size: few; d_call: TRBD1; cdr3_nt: TGCAGTGCCTCCCGGGACAGGGCGGGGATTGGGACCCAGTACTTC; cdr3_aa: CSASRDRAGIGTQYF
v_call: TRBV12-3/TRBV12-4; j_call: TRBJ2-7; clone_size: few; d_call: NA; cdr3_nt: TGTGCCAGCAGTCGTAACAGCCACGAGCAGTACTTC; cdr3_aa: CASSRNSHEQYF
v_call: TRBV2; j_call: TRBJ2-3; clone_size: NA; d_call: TRBD2; cdr3_nt: TGTGCCAGCAGACTAGCGGGGCCCACAGATGCGCAGTATTTT; cdr3_aa: CASRLAGPTDAQYF
v_call: TRBV7-8; j_call: TRBJ2-3; clone_size: few; d_call: NA; cdr3_nt: TGTGCCAGCAGCTTAGGCTCAGGGTGGACAGATACGCAGTATTTT; cdr3_aa: CASSLGSGWTDTQYF
v_call: TRBV28; j_call: TRBJ2-1; clone_size: NA; d_call: TRBD2; cdr3_nt: TGTGCCAGCAGTCCCCAGGCGGGGGGGTACAATGAGCAGTTCTTC; cdr3_aa: CASSPQAGGYNEQFF
v_call: TRBV5-5; j_call: TRBJ2-1; clone_size: NA; d_call: NA; cdr3_nt: TGTGCCAGCAGCTTGTCAAGGACAGTCAATGAGCAGTTCTTC; cdr3_aa: CASSLSRTVNEQFF
v_call: TRBV4-1; j_call: TRBJ2-7; clone_size: NA; d_call: TRBD1; cdr3_nt: TGCGCCAGCAGCCGGGGGAGACAGGGCTACGAGCAGTACTTC; cdr3_aa: CASSRGRQGYEQYF
v_call: TRBV10-3; j_call: TRBJ1-4; clone_size: NA; d_call: NA; cdr3_nt: TGTGCCACCAGAAGGGACGGGAATGAAAAACTGTTTTTT; cdr3_aa: CATRRDGNEKLFF
v_call: TRBV29-1; j_call: TRBJ2-7; clone_size: NA; d_call: TRBD1; cdr3_nt: TGCAGTGTCTGGGGACAGGGCTACGAGCAGTACTTC; cdr3_aa: CSVWGQGYEQYF
v_call: TRBV10-3; j_call: TRBJ1-5; clone_size: NA; d_call: NA; cdr3_nt: TGTGCCATCGCCCCCGGGTCTAGAGATCAGCCCCAGCATTTT; cdr3_aa: CAIAPGSRDQPQHF
v_call: TRBV10-3; j_call: TRBJ1-5; clone_size: NA; d_call: TRBD1; cdr3_nt: TGTGCCATCAGTGCCTCCGGGACAGGGGGTTTTCAGCCCCAGCATTTT; cdr3_aa: CAISASGTGGFQPQHF
v_call: TRBV20-1; j_call: TRBJ2-7; clone_size: NA; d_call: TRBD2; cdr3_nt: TGCAGTGCTAGAGATGCACTAGCGGGAGACCACGAGCAGTACTTC; cdr3_aa: CSARDALAGDHEQYF
v_call: TRBV29-1; j_call: TRBJ2-7; clone_size: NA; d_call: TRBD1; cdr3_nt: TGCAGCGTTTCGGACAGGGCTACCTACGAGCAGTACTTC; cdr3_aa: CSVSDRATYEQYF
v_call: TRBV5-1; j_call: TRBJ2-3; clone_size: few; d_call: NA; cdr3_nt: TGCGCCAGCAGTCAAGGCAGAGGTATAGCATCCACAGATACGCAGTATTTT; cdr3_aa: CASSQGRGIASTDTQYF
v_call: TRBV3-1; j_call: TRBJ1-6; clone_size: NA; d_call: TRBD1; cdr3_nt: TGTGCCAGCGAACCGGGACAGGGGATTCATTCACTCCTCCACTTT; cdr3_aa: CASEPGQGIHSLLHF
v_call: TRBV12-3/TRBV12-4; j_call: TRBJ2-1; clone_size: NA; d_call: NA; cdr3_nt: TGTGCCAGCAGTTCTTTGCGGAGCTCCTACAATGAGCAGTTCTTC; cdr3_aa: CASSSLRSSYNEQFF
v_call: TRBV9; j_call: TRBJ2-3; clone_size: few; d_call: TRBD1; cdr3_nt: TGTGCCAGCAGCGTTGGGACAGGGATAGATACGCAGTATTTT; cdr3_aa: CASSVGTGIDTQYF
v_call: TRBV4-2; j_call: TRBJ2-2; clone_size: few; d_call: NA; cdr3_nt: TGTGCCAGCAGCCAAGACAGGCTTGCGAACACCGGGGAGCTGTTTTTT; cdr3_aa: CASSQDRLANTGELFF
v_call: TRBV6-6; j_call: TRBJ2-5; clone_size: NA; d_call: NA; cdr3_nt: TGTGCCAGCGAGGGCCAACAGACGATGAAGACCCAGTACTTC; cdr3_aa: CASEGQQTMKTQYF
v_call: TRBV12-3/TRBV12-4; j_call: TRBJ1-3; clone_size: NA; d_call: NA; cdr3_nt: TGTGCTTTCCCCAGGGTCAGAGGAGGAAACACCATATATTTT; cdr3_aa: CAFPRVRGGNTIYF
v_call: TRBV19; j_call: TRBJ1-1; clone_size: NA; d_call: NA; cdr3_nt: TGTGCCAGTACCCAGGACCTTCTGAACACTGAAGCTTTCTTT; cdr3_aa: CASTQDLLNTEAFF
v_call: TRBV11-3; j_call: TRBJ2-1; clone_size: NA; d_call: NA; cdr3_nt: TGTGCCAGCAGCCCCCGACAGACCTACAATGAGCAGTTCTTC; cdr3_aa: CASSPRQTYNEQFF
v_call: TRBV4-3; j_call: TRBJ2-7; clone_size: once; d_call: NA; cdr3_nt: TGCGCCAGCAGCCAAGATCGGTTCGGATCCTACGAGCAGTACTTC; cdr3_aa: CASSQDRFGSYEQYF
v_call: TRBV12-3/TRBV12-4; j_call: TRBJ2-5; clone_size: NA; d_call: NA; cdr3_nt: TGTGCCAGCAGTCTCCCCAGGGCGGGCGGAAAAGAGACCCAGTACTTC; cdr3_aa: CASSLPRAGGKETQYF
v_call: TRBV18; j_call: TRBJ1-2; clone_size: NA; d_call: NA; cdr3_nt: TGTGCCAGCTCACCGCGAAAGACGGAGGATGGCTACACCTTC; cdr3_aa: CASSPRKTEDGYTF
v_call: TRBV9; j_call: TRBJ2-3; clone_size: NA; d_call: NA; cdr3_nt: TGTGCCAGCAGCTTCCGGGACTCCATCTTCGGGGATACGCAGTATTTT; cdr3_aa: CASSFRDSIFGDTQYF
v_call: TRBV10-3; j_call: TRBJ2-1; clone_size: NA; d_call: TRBD2; cdr3_nt: TGTGCCATCAGCCAGACTAGCGGGCTGAATGAGCAGTTCTTC; cdr3_aa: CAISQTSGLNEQFF
v_call: TRBV7-2; j_call: TRBJ1-2; clone_size: medium-sized; d_call: TRBD1; cdr3_nt: TGTGCCAGCAGCTTAATGGGACAGGGAGGAGGCTACACCTTC; cdr3_aa: CASSLMGQGGGYTF
v_call: TRBV2; j_call: TRBJ2-7; clone_size: NA; d_call: NA; cdr3_nt: TGTGCCAGCAGTGAAACAGCGGGTGGCTACGAGCAGTACTTC; cdr3_aa: CASSETAGGYEQYF
v_call: TRBV6-1; j_call: TRBJ1-6; clone_size: NA; d_call: NA; cdr3_nt: TGTGCCAGCAGTAGAAGGGAGGATTCACCCCTCCACTTT; cdr3_aa: CASSRREDSPLHF
v_call: TRBV27; j_call: TRBJ2-3; clone_size: NA; d_call: NA; cdr3_nt: TGTGCCCGTTGGACGAGGGAGGACACAGATACGCAGTATTTT; cdr3_aa: CARWTREDTDTQYF
v_call: TRBV20-1; j_call: TRBJ2-1; clone_size: few; d_call: TRBD2; cdr3_nt: TGCAGTGCAAATACCGGGACTAGTTTTGACAATGAGCAGTTCTTC; cdr3_aa: CSANTGTSFDNEQFF